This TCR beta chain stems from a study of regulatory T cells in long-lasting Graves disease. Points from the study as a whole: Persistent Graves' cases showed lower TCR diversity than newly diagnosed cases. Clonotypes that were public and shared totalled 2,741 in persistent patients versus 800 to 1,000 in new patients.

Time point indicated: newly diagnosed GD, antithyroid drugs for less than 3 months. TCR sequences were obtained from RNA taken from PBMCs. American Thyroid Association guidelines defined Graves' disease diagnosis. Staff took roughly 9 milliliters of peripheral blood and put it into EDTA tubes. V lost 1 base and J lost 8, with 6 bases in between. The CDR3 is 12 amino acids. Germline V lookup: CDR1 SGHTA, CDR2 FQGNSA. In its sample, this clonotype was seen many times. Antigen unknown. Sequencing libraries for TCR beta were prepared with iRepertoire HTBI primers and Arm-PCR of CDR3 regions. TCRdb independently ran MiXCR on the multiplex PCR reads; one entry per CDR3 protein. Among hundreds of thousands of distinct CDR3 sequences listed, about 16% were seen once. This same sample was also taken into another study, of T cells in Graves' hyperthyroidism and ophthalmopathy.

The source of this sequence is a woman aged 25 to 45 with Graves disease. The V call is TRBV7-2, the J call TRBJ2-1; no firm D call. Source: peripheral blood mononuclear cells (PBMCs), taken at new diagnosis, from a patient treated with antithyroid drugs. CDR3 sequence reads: CASSLVVYEQFF. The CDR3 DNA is TGTGCCAGCAGCTTAGTAGTCTATGAGCAGTTCTTC.